This TCR beta chain comes out of a study of blood T cell repertoires in COVID-19. Assay: immunoSEQ multiplex PCR; the TCRdb copy retains only in-frame clones and omits some. The sample contains approximately 310,000 clones, around 90% of which appear only once. The CDR3 sequence is 13 residues long. The germline gives CDR1 SNHLY, CDR2 FYNNEI. The V end lost 6 bases, the J end lost 0 bases, and 6 bases lay between the germline ends. The V gene is TRBV2, the J gene TRBJ1-3; D remains unclear. Input material: PBMCs or T cells enriched from blood (not recorded which). The TCR sequence derives from a man aged 55 to 69 who had recovered from COVID-19. CDR3 in DNA: TGTGCCAGCAGGAGGAGCTCTGGAAACACCATATATTTT. Translating gives CASRRSSGNTIYF.